This T cell receptor (beta chain) was retrieved from a study of spatial heterogeneity in lung cancer. As for the study in general: The study consistently detected more beta-chain than alpha-chain sequences.

Study results and limitations: Compared with follow-up, resection was when ubiquitous expanded tumor TCRs appeared in blood more.

This clonotype was seen many times. Its antigen is unknown. Each TCR cDNA molecule bore a unique molecular identifier. MiXCR was run by TCRdb on the 5' RACE reads, yielding one entry per CDR3 protein. Among almost 75,000 distinct CDR3 sequences, 10% to 15% were seen once, and the ten largest hold 7.2%. This CDR3 comprises 17 residues. The germline V gene encodes CDR1 DFQATT and CDR2 SNEGSKA (reference sequence). Between the trimmed V and J ends, which lost 3 bases and 1 base, there was a span of 21 bases. Time point specified: sample taken at primary tumor resection. Unsorted samples of tumor, nontumor lung or frozen PBMC had their whole RNA sequenced.

The receptor was isolated from a male donor with early-stage non-small cell lung cancer. This chain links TRBV20-1 with TRBJ2-5; no clear D. The input for sequencing was PBMCs, taken at surgery. The CDR3 loop reads CSASPIWLGRVQETQYF. In DNA form, the CDR3 reads TGCAGTGCTAGTCCTATTTGGCTGGGAAGGGTCCAAGAGACCCAGTACTTC.